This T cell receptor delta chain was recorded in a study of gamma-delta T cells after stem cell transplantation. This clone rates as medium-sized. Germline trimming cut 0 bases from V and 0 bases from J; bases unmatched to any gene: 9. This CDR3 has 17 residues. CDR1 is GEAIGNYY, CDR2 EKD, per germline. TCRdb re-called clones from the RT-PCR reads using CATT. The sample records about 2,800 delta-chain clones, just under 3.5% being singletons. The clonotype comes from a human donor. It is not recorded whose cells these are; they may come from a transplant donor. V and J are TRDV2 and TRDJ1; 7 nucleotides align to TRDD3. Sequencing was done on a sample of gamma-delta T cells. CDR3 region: CACDTVQGDLYTDKLIF. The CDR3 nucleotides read TGTGCCTGTGACACCGTGCAGGGGGATTTGTACACCGATAAACTCATCTTT.